The clone carrying this T cell receptor beta chain was counted a few times. Its specificity is unknown. This sample was taken from a study of T cells after yellow fever vaccination. The study's findings and limits: Post-booster repertoires contained most primary-vaccination clones again (roughly 97% CD4, less than 90% CD8). Contaminating bulk clonotypes could be abundant in FACS-sorted repertoires.

TCRdb re-called the 5' RACE reads with MiXCR, one entry per CDR3 protein. The sample holds hundreds of thousands of distinct CDR3 sequences, about 12% seen once. The input for sequencing was PBMCs, taken on the day of the yellow fever booster vaccination. This receptor was taken from a man aged 25 to 45 who received the YFV17D yellow fever vaccine.

CDR3 coding DNA: TGTGCCAGCAGCTACCGCTTGCGGGAGGGAATTTCGTACGAGCAGTACTTC. Translated, it gives CASSYRLREGISYEQYF. The V call is TRBV7-2, the J call TRBJ2-7; 9 bases are shared with TRBD2. This CDR3 is built from 17 residues. After removal of 4 bases from V and 4 bases from J, the junction contained 14 bases not matched to a gene. Germline V gene lookup returns CDR1 SGHTA and CDR2 FQGNSA. Full variable domain (rest looked up from reference TRBV7-2 and TRBJ2-7): GAGVSQSPSNKVTEKGKDVELRCDPISGHTALYWYRQSLGQGLEFLIYFQGNSAPDKSGLPSDRFSAERTGGSVSTLTIQRTQQEDSAVYLCASSYRLREGISYEQYFGPGTRLTVT.